The 30 T cell receptor delta chains given below trace back to one sample, sequenced in a study of γδ T cells in repeated Plasmodium falciparum infection. TCRdb reanalyzed the multiplex PCR reads using CATT. This sample yields roughly 86,000 delta-chain clones, of which 1.4% are seen a single time; roughly 9.5% belongs to the top ten. Gammadelta T cells were flow-sorted from PBMC into Vgamma9/Vdelta2+ and Vdelta2-negative populations for bulk analysis. Sequencing input: gamma-delta T cells from blood. These receptor sequences come from a pool of human donors (malaria-infected and uninfected, not separated).

This clone was recorded a few times. The protein that TCRdb holds for this DNA derives from a much larger clone and differs from the translated DNA at residue 9, which likely indicates a read error; the protein shown here is translated from the DNA. Other nucleotide sequences from this sample produce the same CDR3. The CDR3, as DNA: TGTGCCTGTGACACATCTACGACCCGGGCCCCGTACACCGATAAACTCATCTTT. Its translation is CACDTSTTRAPYTDKLIF. V and J are TRDV2 and TRDJ1; D uncertain. No J segment appears in TCRdb, so it was assigned here by matching the sequence to germline. Germline CDR1 and CDR2: GEAIGNYY and EKD. V was shortened by 1 base and J by 0 bases, with 20 bases between the two germline ends. The CDR3 loop spans 18 amino acids.

This clone occurred many times. A far larger clone is one base from this, pointing to a likely read error. In the same sample, other DNA sequences code for this CDR3. The chain has TRDV2 and TRDJ1; 12 bases match TRDD3. In the absence of a J gene in TCRdb, the DNA was matched to germline to assign it here. The CDR3 has 18 residues. CDR1 GEAIGNYY and CDR2 EKD come from the germline V gene. The ends lost 4 bases at V and 0 bases at J; junction bases unmatched: 11. CDR3 in DNA: TGTGCCTGTGATACGCTACTGGGGGATACTCAGTACACCGATAAACTCATCTTT. Translating it yields CACDTLLGDTQYTDKLIF.

This clone has just a few counts. A far larger clone is just one base off, so this is likely a read error. Other DNA sequences in this specimen translate into the identical CDR3. The J gene is TRDJ1, the V gene TRDV1; weak D call: TRDD3 (10 bases). Since TCRdb gives no J gene, matching the DNA to germline was used here to assign it. Per the germline V gene, CDR1 is TSWWSYY and CDR2 is QGS. Trimming removed 1 base at V and 0 bases at J, with 57 bases between. The CDR3 is made up of 31 amino acids. For the CDR3, the DNA is TGTGCTCTTGGGGAACCGAGGCGGGGCCTTCCTACGACTATACTGGGGCCATGTTCATGGGGGATACTTTTTTACACCGATAAACTCATCTTT. Protein sequence: CALGEPRRGLPTTILGPCSWGILFYTDKLIF.

This clone has just a few counts. This DNA's translation and the protein TCRdb lists, from a much larger clone, do not match at residue 18, likely due to a read error; the protein shown is translated from the DNA. CDR3 region: CALGENCRLAVGDKSTDRLIF. The CDR3 nucleotides read TGTGCTCTTGGGGAGAACTGCCGCCTAGCAGTGGGGGATAAGAGCACCGATAGACTCATCTTT. V and J are TRDV1 and TRDJ1; 9 bases are a match to TRDD3. No J segment appears in TCRdb, so it was assigned here by matching the sequence to germline. This CDR3 spans 21 amino acids. CDR1 is TSWWSYY and CDR2 is QGS in the germline V gene.

In its sample, this clone was seen a few times. This is likely an artifact of a read error, given a far larger clone one base away. Other DNA sequences in this sample translate to the same CDR3. J is TRDJ1 and V is TRDV3; D is unresolved. No J segment appears in TCRdb, so it was assigned here by matching the sequence to germline. Germline CDR1 reads TVYSNPD; CDR2 reads GDNSRS (reference sequence). The CDR3 is 14 amino acids. With 1 base removed from V and 2 bases from J, the gap between germline ends came to 14 bases. CDR3 sequence reads: CAFTSAGYTDKLIF. The CDR3 DNA sequence: TGTGCCTTTACCTCCGCGGGTTATACCGATAAACTCATCTTT. The entire variable domain, with the rest obtained from reference TRDV3 and TRDJ1, is as follows: CDKVTQSSPDQTVASGSEVVLLCTYDTVYSNPDLFWYRIRPDYSFQFVFYGDNSRSEGADFTQGRFSVKHILTQKAFHLVISPVRTEDSATYYCAFTSAGYTDKLIFGKGTRVTVEP.

This clone was seen more than once but under ten times. It is likely a read error: a sequence one base away is far more abundant. Additional DNA sequences in this sample encode the identical CDR3. V is TRDV2 and J is TRDJ1; 12 bases agree with TRDD3. The J gene was not available in TCRdb and was assigned here by matching the DNA to germline segments. CDR3 length: 18 residues. Trimming at V came to 1 base and at J to 0 bases, leaving 8 bases not matched to a gene. CDR1 GEAIGNYY and CDR2 EKD come from the germline V gene. Here the CDR3 reads CACDTVSGGYAHTDKLIF. CDR3 nucleotides: TGTGCCTGTGACACAGTTTCTGGGGGATACGCACACACCGATAAACTCATCTTT.

There are many counts of this clone. The rearrangement joins TRDV1 to TRDJ1; 10 bases are a match to TRDD3. CDR3 length: 20 amino acids. With 2 bases clipped from V and 0 bases from J, the junction kept 15 bases outside the gene matches. CDR1 TSWWSYY and CDR2 QGS come from the germline V gene. This CDR3 reads CALGESSPPGDTRYTDKLIF. Here the CDR3 DNA reads TGTGCTCTTGGGGAATCCTCTCCCCCGGGGGATACGCGGTACACCGATAAACTCATCTTT.

In this sample, this clone turned up a few times. TCRdb lists the protein of a much larger clone for this DNA, which differs at residue 12, so this is likely a read error; the protein given here is translated from the DNA itself. The chain combines TRDV1 with TRDJ1, with D unresolved. The CDR3 has 14 residues. Germline-derived CDR1 and CDR2 are TSWWSYY and QGS. CDR3 region: CALGIPKYTDKHIF. The CDR3 coding sequence is TGTGCTCTTGGGATTCCCAAGTACACCGATAAACACATCTTT.

Points on this clone: TCRdb's entry gives the protein of a much larger clone, which mismatches this DNA's translation at residue 8, likely from a read error; the protein reported here is translated from the DNA. CDR3 in amino acids: CALGEGLCRTGGHLPYTDKLIF. CDR3 DNA sequence: TGTGCTCTTGGGGAAGGTCTCTGCCGTACTGGGGGTCACCTCCCCTACACCGATAAACTCATCTTT. V is TRDV1 and J is TRDJ1; the match to TRDD3 covers 8 bases. Germline matching of the DNA provided the J gene here, since TCRdb leaves it blank. The J segment lost 0 bases and the V segment lost 2 bases, leaving 23 bases of the junction unmatched. This CDR3 comprises 22 residues. Germline CDR1 and CDR2: TSWWSYY and QGS.

This clone has just a few counts. The rearrangement joins TRDV1 to TRDJ2; TRDD3 aligns across 9 bases. Germline matching of the DNA provided the J gene here, since TCRdb leaves it blank. The CDR3 has 20 residues. Germline assignment: CDR1 TSWWSYY and CDR2 QGS. Losses at the gene ends were 3 bases for V and 0 bases for J; bases not matched to a gene: 14. For the CDR3, the DNA is TGTGCTCTTGGGGAGACCTTCGCGGCTGGGGGATTCACTTTGACAGCACAACTCTTCTTT. Translating it yields CALGETFAAGGFTLTAQLFF.

Points on this clone: A read error may be the cause here, since a much bigger clone is one base away. Other DNA sequences in the same sample also yield this CDR3. This CDR3 reads CALGGLGYAYWDRSSDKLIF. The CDR3 bases are TGTGCTCTTGGGGGCCTGGGCTACGCGTACTGGGATCGGTCCTCCGATAAACTCATCTTT. This chain uses TRDV1 with TRDJ1; weak D call: TRDD3 (6 bases). The CDR3 runs to 20 residues. Trimming cost V 4 bases and J 3 bases, with 30 bases left between them. The germline V gene has CDR1 TSWWSYY and CDR2 QGS.

About this clone itself: This DNA's translation and the protein TCRdb lists, from a much larger clone, do not match at residue 20, likely due to a read error; the protein shown is translated from the DNA. The chain employs TRDV2 and TRDJ2; TRDD3 aligns across 9 bases. The J call is uncertain, as TRDJ1 better fits the DNA end. Germline loops: CDR1 GEAIGNYY, CDR2 EKD. The CDR3 has 21 amino acids. This CDR3 reads CACDTFLDWGTRAYLTAQLIF. The DNA of the CDR3 is TGTGCCTGTGACACCTTCCTTGACTGGGGGACAAGGGCCTATTTGACAGCACAACTCATCTTT.

In the case of this clone: The protein TCRdb gives is from a much larger clone and does not agree with this DNA's translation at residue 11, likely a read error; the protein shown here comes from the DNA. The rearrangement joins TRDV1 to TRDJ1, with 13 bases identical to TRDD3. This CDR3 is 25 amino acids long. In germline, CDR1 is TSWWSYY, CDR2 QGS. CDR3 loop: CALGELQSSYAKTGGYASSPDKLIF. Written as DNA, the CDR3 is TGTGCCCTTGGGGAACTACAGTCTTCCTACGCAAAAACTGGGGGATACGCGTCCTCCCCCGATAAACTCATCTTT.

Comment on this clone: This likely reflects a read error, since a far larger clone is one base away. The sample has other DNA sequences that encode this CDR3 too. The chain employs TRDV1 and TRDJ1; 7 bases are a match to TRDD2. The J gene, absent from TCRdb, was called here by matching the DNA to germline. Germline V lookup: CDR1 TSWWSYY, CDR2 QGS. This CDR3 has 21 amino acids. V trimming: 1 base; J trimming: 0 bases; junction bases outside the gene matches: 20. For the CDR3, the DNA is TGTGCTCTTGGGGAACCGATCCGAATTTCCTACGGAGTCTCGTACACCGATAAACTCATCTTT. Its translation: CALGEPIRISYGVSYTDKLIF.

By share, this clone ranks as medium-sized. Other DNA sequences from this sample encode an identical CDR3 as well. V usage is TRDV2 and J usage is TRDJ1, with TRDD3 matching over 8 bases. The length of the CDR3 is 17 residues. V gave up 3 bases and J gave up 10 bases; unmatched junction bases: 21. Germline CDR1 and CDR2: GEAIGNYY and EKD. As DNA, the CDR3 is TGTGCCTGTGACCTACTGGGGGCTCCCTCCTTACCGGGAGTACTCATCTTT. Its protein is CACDLLGAPSLPGVLIF.

Details on this clone: A far larger clone is a single base away, which makes a read error likely. Other DNA sequences of this sample code for an identical CDR3. The chain employs TRDV2 and TRDJ1, with D maybe TRDD3 (5 bases). No J gene is reported in TCRdb; it was inferred here by comparing the DNA with germline. This CDR3 has 18 amino acids. CDR1 and CDR2 from the germline V gene are GEAIGNYY and EKD. CDR3 DNA: TGCGCCTGTGACACCGTCGATCGAACAGGGGAGTACACCGATAAACTCATCTTT. It yields the protein CACDTVDRTGEYTDKLIF.

The sample holds a few counts of this clone. TCRdb lists the protein of a much larger clone for this DNA, which differs at residue 9, so this is likely a read error; the protein given here is translated from the DNA itself. The chain joins TRDV1 to TRDJ1; 8 positions match TRDD3. As TCRdb names no J gene, one was assigned here on the basis of a DNA match to germline. With V trimmed by 5 bases and J by 0 bases, 8 bases remained unmatched. The CDR3 has 16 residues. Looked up from germline, CDR1 is TSWWSYY and CDR2 is QGS. CDR3 coding DNA: TGTGCTCTTGGGACACCCTGGGGGACACACACCGATAAACTCATCTTT. It yields the protein CALGTPWGTHTDKLIF.

This clone was picked up a small number of times. A read error is the likely source, as a far larger clone sits one nucleotide away. Other DNA sequences within the sample encode an identical CDR3. This chain links TRDV2 with TRDJ2; 12 bases agree with TRDD3. Here the J gene was assigned by germline matching of the DNA, as TCRdb has none. The CDR3 consists of 20 residues. Germline assignment: CDR1 GEAIGNYY and CDR2 EKD. DNA for the CDR3: TGTGCCTGTGACCCACTTTCCCCCGTACTGGGGGATACAGGGACAGCGCAACTCTTCTTT. As protein: CACDPLSPVLGDTGTAQLFF.

As for this clone: TCRdb's entry gives the protein of a much larger clone, which mismatches this DNA's translation at residue 15, likely from a read error; the protein reported here is translated from the DNA. The chain employs TRDV2 and TRDJ1; D perhaps matches TRDD3 (6 bases). The CDR3 is 22 amino acids. Germline CDR1 is GEAIGNYY and CDR2 is EKD. V was shortened by 0 bases and J by 3 bases, with 34 bases between the two germline ends. The CDR3: CACDTERVHSRGWGVLADKLIF. Written as DNA, the CDR3 is TGTGCCTGTGACACCGAGAGAGTACACTCCCGGGGATGGGGGGTGTTGGCCGATAAACTCATCTTT.

For this clone: This likely came from a read error, as a far larger clone is one base away. Other DNA sequences in this specimen translate into the identical CDR3. No call exists for the J gene, whereas the V gene is TRDV2; no DNA check was done on the table's D call, TRDD3. Germline CDR1 reads GEAIGNYY; CDR2 reads EKD. There are 15 residues in the CDR3. The CDR3, as DNA: TGTGCCTGTGACACTGGGGGATACAATACCGATAAGCTCATCTTT. Encoded protein: CACDTGGYNTDKLIF.

This clone was detected a few times. TCRdb shows a much larger clone's protein in place of this DNA's translation, and the two differ at residue 14, likely through a read error; the protein shown is translated from the DNA. No call exists for the J gene, whereas the V gene is TRDV2; the table's D gene call, TRDD3, was not cross checked with the DNA. Looked up from germline, CDR1 is GEAIGNYY and CDR2 is EKD. CDR3 length equals 15 residues. CDR3 residues: CACDSLGDTDDKLTF. CDR3 sequence (DNA): TGTGCCTGTGACTCCCTGGGGGATACGGACGATAAACTCACCTTT.

This clone has more than one count but fewer than ten. This DNA translates differently at residue 10 from the TCRdb protein, which is that of a much larger clone; a read error is likely, and the protein shown is the DNA's own translation. V and J are TRDV2 and TRDJ1; 7 positions agree with TRDD3. Germline CDR1 GEAIGNYY, CDR2 EKD. The CDR3 loop spans 15 amino acids. V shed 3 bases, J shed 4 bases, and the junction held 10 bases outside the gene matches. CDR3 nucleotide sequence: TGTGCCTGTGACCGCGTGATGGGGGACAACGATAAACTCATCTTT. Amino acid sequence: CACDRVMGDNDKLIF.

This clone was detected a few times. This is likely an artifact of a read error, given a far larger clone one base away. This same CDR3 is encoded by further DNA sequences in the sample. The chain employs TRDV1 and TRDJ1; 7 bases map to TRDD3. No J gene was available from TCRdb, and it was assigned here by a germline match of the DNA. CDR1 and CDR2 from the germline V gene are TSWWSYY and QGS. Unmatched junction bases numbered 31, after V lost 5 bases and J lost 1 base. The CDR3 is 23 residues long. This CDR3 reads CALGKNIFLGPSYWGITTDKLIF. In DNA form, the CDR3 reads TGTGCTCTTGGGAAGAACATATTCTTGGGTCCGTCTTACTGGGGCATTACCACCGATAAACTCATCTTT.

This clone was seen a few times. With a far larger clone one base away, a read error is the likely cause. The sample contains more than one DNA sequence encoding this CDR3. The rearrangement links TRDV2 to TRDJ1; TRDD3 matches at 12 bases. TCRdb offers no J gene call, so here the DNA was matched to germline to obtain one. With 0 bases clipped from V and 1 base from J, the junction kept 11 bases outside the gene matches. The CDR3 spans 19 residues. CDR1 is GEAIGNYY and CDR2 is EKD in the germline V gene. CDR3 DNA sequence: TGTGCCTGTGACACCCTAGTGCTGGGGGATACGCGACGCACCGATAAACTCATCTTT. Translation gives CACDTLVLGDTRRTDKLIF.

About this clone: The protein given by TCRdb reflects a much larger clone and differs at residue 16 from this DNA's translation, likely from a read error; the protein shown is the DNA's translation. Called V gene: TRDV1; the J gene was not called; TRDD3 is the table's D call and was not checked against the DNA. The germline gives CDR1 TSWWSYY, CDR2 QGS. CDR3 length: 17 residues. Here the CDR3 reads CALGLPPAGLFTDKLTF. As DNA, the CDR3 is TGTGCTCTTGGGCTACCTCCGGCGGGATTGTTTACCGATAAACTCACCTTT.

Ten or more counts support this clone. This chain uses TRDV1 with TRDJ1; 12 positions agree with TRDD3. Germline CDR1 and CDR2: TSWWSYY and QGS. CDR3 length equals 23 residues. With V trimmed by 5 bases and J by 0 bases, 25 bases remained unmatched. The CDR3 nucleotides are TGTGCTCTTGGGACCCCAGGCCCTACGTGGCGTGTACTGGGGGATACTTACACCGATAAACTCATCTTT. Translation: CALGTPGPTWRVLGDTYTDKLIF.

This clone has more than one count but fewer than ten. TCRdb's listed protein matches a much larger clone and diverges from this DNA's translation at residue 25, likely through a read error; the protein shown comes from the DNA. The rearrangement links TRDV1 to TRDJ1; 13 nucleotides align to TRDD3. TCRdb is silent on the J gene; assignment here came from matching the DNA to germline. Per germline, CDR1 TSWWSYY and CDR2 QGS. This CDR3 spans 28 amino acids. CDR3 sequence reads: CALGELSHGFLREPYWGIRRAYTDRLIF. Here the CDR3 DNA reads TGTGCTCTTGGGGAACTTAGTCATGGGTTCCTAAGGGAGCCGTACTGGGGGATACGTAGGGCGTACACCGATAGACTCATCTTT.

This clone has a count of ten or more. The gene calls are TRDV1 and TRDJ3, with D possibly TRDD3 on 5 matching bases. No J gene is reported in TCRdb; it was inferred here by comparing the DNA with germline. Germline assignment: CDR1 TSWWSYY and CDR2 QGS. The CDR3 consists of 17 residues. V lost 4 bases, J lost 2 bases, and 12 bases lay in between. CDR3 residues: CALGGKGGAWDTRQMFF. In DNA form, the CDR3 reads TGTGCTCTTGGGGGCAAAGGGGGCGCCTGGGACACCCGACAGATGTTTTTC.

This clone came up a few times. TCRdb records a much larger clone's protein for this DNA, with a difference at residue 15 that likely arises from a read error; the protein given is the translation of the DNA. This chain joins TRDV1 and TRDJ1; D may match TRDD2 or TRDD3 (6 bases each). TCRdb records no J gene; here it was assigned by comparing the DNA to germline. CDR3 length: 24 amino acids. V lost 1 base, J lost 0 bases, and 36 bases lay in between. From germline, CDR1 is TSWWSYY and CDR2 QGS. The CDR3 is CALGEPTAPNFLLYRGNYTDKLIF. The CDR3 region has the DNA TGTGCTCTTGGGGAACCGACGGCCCCAAACTTCCTCTTATACCGGGGGAATTACACCGATAAACTCATCTTT.

This clone was observed a few times. A far larger clone lies a single base away; this is likely a read error. Additional DNA sequences in this sample encode the identical CDR3. The rearrangement uses TRDV1 and TRDJ1, with 8 bases aligning to TRDD3. Matching the DNA to germline supplied the J gene, which TCRdb does not give. The CDR3 covers 19 residues. Germline-derived CDR1 and CDR2 are TSWWSYY and QGS. CDR3 in DNA: TGTGCTCTTGGGTGCCTGCCTTCTGACTGGGGGGTATACACCGACAAACTCATCTTT. The encoded protein is CALGCLPSDWGVYTDKLIF.